The rows below give T cell receptor beta chains drawn from one sample of a study of spatial heterogeneity in lung cancer. One entry per CDR3 protein, called by TCRdb with MiXCR from the 5' RACE reads. The sample lists tens of thousands of distinct CDR3 sequences; 7.5% to 8.5% were seen once. Specimen: PBMCs, collected at surgery. These receptor sequences come from a female donor with early-stage non-small cell lung cancer. The CDR3 runs from the conserved cysteine through the conserved F or W. The D gene is left open where the match is weak. A row's size may be missing; if present it is once, few, many or a size class.

d_gene: .
v_gene: TRBV7-3
j_gene: TRBJ2-2
abundance: many
len: 13
CDR3nt: TGTGCCAGCAGCTTAAAGATGACCGGGGAGCTGTTTTTT
CDR3aa: CASSLKMTGELFF

d_gene: .
v_gene: TRBV7-6
j_gene: TRBJ1-6
abundance: many
len: 15
CDR3nt: TGTGCCAGCAGCCGCCTACAGGGATCGAATTCACCCCTCCACTTT
CDR3aa: CASSRLQGSNSPLHF

d_gene: .
v_gene: TRBV20-1
j_gene: TRBJ1-4
abundance: many
len: 14
CDR3nt: TGCAGTGCTAGCAGGGGATCCGAGTCAGGAAAACTGTTTTTT
CDR3aa: CSASRGSESGKLFF

d_gene: TRBD1
v_gene: TRBV28
j_gene: TRBJ1-1
abundance: many
len: 16
CDR3nt: TGTGCCAGCAGTCCTTTTAGACAGGGACCGAACACTGAAGCTTTCTTT
CDR3aa: CASSPFRQGPNTEAFF

d_gene: .
v_gene: TRBV6-2/TRBV6-3
j_gene: TRBJ1-6
abundance: few
len: 14
CDR3nt: TGTGCCAGCAGTTACGCCCAGGATTATTCACCCCTCCACTTT
CDR3aa: CASSYAQDYSPLHF

d_gene: .
v_gene: TRBV20-1
j_gene: TRBJ1-2
abundance: many
len: 13
CDR3nt: TGCAGTTCGGCCCGGCCGGGCGCGAAAGGCTACACCTTC
CDR3aa: CSSARPGAKGYTF

d_gene: .
v_gene: TRBV7-9
j_gene: TRBJ1-1
abundance: .
len: 14
CDR3nt: TGTGCCAGCAGCTTAATGCGGGAGAACACTGAAGCTTTCTTT
CDR3aa: CASSLMRENTEAFF

d_gene: TRBD2
v_gene: TRBV7-9
j_gene: TRBJ2-7
abundance: many
len: 18
CDR3nt: TGTGCCAGCAGCTTAGCGCGGGTGACTAGCGGAGGGCCGTACGAGCAGTACTTC
CDR3aa: CASSLARVTSGGPYEQYF

d_gene: .
v_gene: TRBV3-1
j_gene: TRBJ1-4
abundance: .
len: 14
CDR3nt: TGTGCCAGCAGCCCCTCGGCAACTAATGAAAAACTGTTTTTT
CDR3aa: CASSPSATNEKLFF

d_gene: .
v_gene: TRBV9
j_gene: TRBJ1-4
abundance: .
len: 15
CDR3nt: TGTGCCAGCAGCCCCCTGAGTGCAACTAATGAAAAACTGTTTTTT
CDR3aa: CASSPLSATNEKLFF

d_gene: TRBD1
v_gene: TRBV2
j_gene: TRBJ1-6
abundance: few
len: 15
CDR3nt: TGTGCCAGCAGAAGGGGGCAGTTAAGTAATTCACCCCTCCACTTT
CDR3aa: CASRRGQLSNSPLHF

d_gene: .
v_gene: TRBV9
j_gene: TRBJ2-3
abundance: .
len: 15
CDR3nt: TGTGCCAGCAGCCTGACCACACAGGGTACAGATACGCAGTATTTT
CDR3aa: CASSLTTQGTDTQYF

d_gene: TRBD1
v_gene: TRBV28
j_gene: TRBJ1-2
abundance: many
len: 13
CDR3nt: TGTGCCAGTCGGTCCGACAGGGCCCATGGCTACACCTTC
CDR3aa: CASRSDRAHGYTF

d_gene: .
v_gene: TRBV2
j_gene: TRBJ1-1
abundance: .
len: 12
CDR3nt: TGTGCCAGTTACAGGATGAACACTGAAGCTTTCTTT
CDR3aa: CASYRMNTEAFF

d_gene: .
v_gene: TRBV5-4
j_gene: TRBJ2-5
abundance: .
len: 15
CDR3nt: TGTGCCACCTCAGCTTCGGTGCTCCGCCAAGAGACCCAGTACTTC
CDR3aa: CATSASVLRQETQYF